One T cell receptor beta chain is described in this entry. Treatment given: randomized to nivolumab then ipilimumab (arm A) or the reverse (arm B). No patient had prior DNA-damaging chemotherapy. Live CD3+CD8+ CD19− CD56− cells were sorted from PBMCs. The sample comes from a study of sequential checkpoint blockade in melanoma. Overall study context: First-line arms were nivolumab then ipilimumab, or the reverse, randomized 1:1. Each arm's sequence ended with maintenance nivolumab.

This CDR3 region has 16 residues. Trimming left V 4 bases short and J 1 base short, with 16 bases between. Germline lookup yields CDR1 MNHNS and CDR2 SASEGT. Produced via immunoSEQ multiplex PCR; TCRdb's table is partial and in-frame only. The sample comprises some 13,000 clones, about 78% of which are singletons, and about 32% rests with the top ten. The receptor's source is a human donor with melanoma. The rearrangement uses TRBV6-1 and TRBJ1-1, with a possible D match to TRBD1 (5 bases). The sequencing used CD8+ T cells sorted from blood (inferred from file names), collected from a patient given nivolumab and ipilimumab in sequence. The CDR3 region has the DNA TGTGCCAGCAGTGGGGGGGGGTCTTGGTGGAACACTGAAGCTTTCTTT. It encodes CASSGGGSWWNTEAFF.